A selection of T cell receptor beta chains follows, all from one sample in a study of CD8 T cells in ankylosing spondylitis. TCRdb re-called the 5' RACE reads with MiXCR, one entry per CDR3 protein. Of about 320,000 distinct CDR3 sequences listed, around 10% were seen once; the top ten hold roughly 9.1%. The sequencing input was blood, either unsorted or a sorted T cell fraction (not recorded which). The receptors originated from a female donor with ankylosing spondylitis or in good health (not recorded which). Both conserved end residues are part of each CDR3. The order of the fields is D gene, clone size, V gene, J gene, CDR3 DNA, CDR3 protein. A D gene is named only where the DNA matches it firmly. Clone size, where shown, is once, few, many, or a class for clones that have expanded.

D: TRBD1
size: many
V: TRBV4-1
J: TRBJ1-1
DNA: TGCGCCAGCAGCCAAGGGGACAGAATATTGGTCGCTTTCTTT
CDR3: CASSQGDRILVAFF

D: -
size: -
V: TRBV3-1
J: TRBJ2-3
DNA: TGTGCCAGCAGCCAAGATTGGGGCACAGATACGCTGTATTTT
CDR3: CASSQDWGTDTLYF

D: -
size: few
V: TRBV7-6
J: TRBJ2-2
DNA: TGTGCCAGCAGCACCGGAGCAACCCCCACCGGGGAGCTGTTTTTT
CDR3: CASSTGATPTGELFF

D: TRBD2
size: many
V: TRBV15
J: TRBJ2-1
DNA: TGTGCCACCAGCAGAGATCACCCCATGGGGACTAACTTCTTC
CDR3: CATSRDHPMGTNFF

D: -
size: many
V: TRBV7-2
J: TRBJ1-1
DNA: TGTGCCAGCAGCTTAGCGCCCAGGAAACCTAACACTGAAGCTTTCTTT
CDR3: CASSLAPRKPNTEAFF

D: -
size: many
V: TRBV20-1
J: TRBJ1-5
DNA: TGCAGTGCTAGGACAGCATATAGCAATCAGCCCCAGCATTTT
CDR3: CSARTAYSNQPQHF

D: TRBD1
size: many
V: TRBV28
J: TRBJ1-4
DNA: TGTGCCAGCATCGCAACTTTAGGGACAGGGGGCTCGGGTTCTGAAAAACTGTTTTTT
CDR3: CASIATLGTGGSGSEKLFF

D: TRBD2
size: many
V: TRBV28
J: TRBJ2-3
DNA: TGTGCCAGCAGCACCGGGACTAGCGGTACAGATACGCAGTATTTT
CDR3: CASSTGTSGTDTQYF

D: TRBD2
size: few
V: TRBV7-8
J: TRBJ2-3
DNA: TGTGCCAGCAGCCCAACTAGCGGGGGGAACACAGATACGCAGTATTTT
CDR3: CASSPTSGGNTDTQYF

D: -
size: many
V: TRBV20-1
J: TRBJ2-7
DNA: TGCAGTGCTAGAGAGGCCGTTACCTACGAGCAGTACTTC
CDR3: CSAREAVTYEQYF

D: -
size: many
V: TRBV20-1
J: TRBJ2-3
DNA: TGCAGTGCTCAACAGATAGTAGGCGGCACAGATACGCAGTATTTT
CDR3: CSAQQIVGGTDTQYF

D: -
size: -
V: TRBV13
J: TRBJ2-5
DNA: TGTGCCAGCAGCTTAGCGGCAACTTACCAAGAGACCCAGTACTTC
CDR3: CASSLAATYQETQYF

D: -
size: many
V: TRBV6-5
J: TRBJ2-1
DNA: TGTGCCAGCAGTGCTCGACTAGACTCCTACAATGAGCAGTTCTTC
CDR3: CASSARLDSYNEQFF

D: TRBD2
size: -
V: TRBV30
J: TRBJ2-3
DNA: TGTGCCTGGAAAATCGCAGCGGGAAAAAATACGCAGTATTTT
CDR3: CAWKIAAGKNTQYF